The next 23 T cell receptor beta chains were all read from a single sample in a study of T-cell memory formation after mild COVID-19. TCRdb analysed the 5' RACE reads with MiXCR anew, one entry per CDR3 protein. The data contain about 360,000 distinct CDR3 sequences, roughly an eighth of them seen just once; the ten biggest clones take up about 22%. The specimen sequenced was PBMCs or a T cell subset sorted from them (not recorded which). These receptor sequences come from a man aged 18 to 29 who had mild COVID-19 (a few samples of this study predate the infection). Cell type and time point are not known.

V is TRBV7-2 and J is TRBJ1-1; D perhaps matches TRBD1 (6 bases). CDR1 is SGHTA, CDR2 FQGNSA, per germline. This CDR3 spans 17 amino acids. Trimming took off 5 bases at V and 5 bases at J, with 24 bases between the two ends. The CDR3 nucleotides are TGTGCCAGCAGCCATCCCCGCCTCGCGGGGGGCAGGACTGAAGCTTTCTTT. It is translated as CASSHPRLAGGRTEAFF.

The chain is built from TRBV6-5 and TRBJ2-3; D is unclear. This CDR3 comprises 14 residues. Germline V lookup: CDR1 MNHEY, CDR2 SVGAGI. The V gene lost 2 bases and the J gene lost 0 bases, with 6 bases spanning the gap. Written as DNA, the CDR3 is TGTGCCAGCAGTTACGTTTCTAGCACAGATACGCAGTATTTT. Its protein product is CASSYVSSTDTQYF.

This clonotype was observed many times. The chain combines TRBV6-6 with TRBJ1-2; D not certain. The germline V gene encodes CDR1 MNHNY and CDR2 SVGAGI (reference sequence). V was pared by 5 bases and J by 2 bases, with 3 bases between. The CDR3 consists of 11 residues. The CDR3 is CASSPNYGYTF. As DNA, the CDR3 is TGTGCCAGCAGTCCAAACTATGGCTACACCTTC.

The V call is TRBV29-1, the J call TRBJ1-1; TRBD1 aligns across 9 bases. The CDR3 is 11 amino acids. The germline gives CDR1 SQVTM, CDR2 ANQGSEA. V gave up 6 bases and J gave up 8 bases; unmatched junction bases: 4. The CDR3 coding sequence is TGCAGCGTGGACAGGGGAGGCGAAGCTTTCTTT. This translates into CSVDRGGEAFF.

The chain is built from TRBV6-2 or TRBV6-3 and TRBJ2-4; D gene uncertain. The germline gives CDR1 MNHEY, CDR2 SVGEGT. This CDR3 contains 14 residues. V was trimmed by 3 bases and J by 10 bases, leaving 16 bases between them. The CDR3 DNA reads TGTGCCAGCAGTTATGGACGGACCGATAGGATTCAGTACTTC. Translation: CASSYGRTDRIQYF.

This clonotype was detected a few times. The genes are TRBV11-2 and TRBJ2-2; 8 bases align to TRBD2. The CDR3 consists of 16 residues. Per the germline V gene, CDR1 is SGHAT and CDR2 is FQNNGV. J was trimmed by 7 bases and V by 7 bases; bases with no gene match: 14. CDR3 DNA sequence: TGTGCCAGCACCGGGGGGGTACTGGGGTTATACGGGGAGCTGTTTTTT. This translates into CASTGGVLGLYGELFF. Complete variable domain (other parts from reference TRBV11-2 and TRBJ2-2): EAGVAQSPRYKIIEKRQSVAFWCNPISGHATLYWYQQILGQGPKLLIQFQNNGVVDDSQLPKDRFSAERLKGVDSTLKIQPAKLEDSAVYLCASTGGVLGLYGELFFGEGSRLTVL.

The table lists this clonotype with a few counts. The gene calls are TRBV7-9 and TRBJ1-1; 9 positions agree with TRBD1. With V trimmed by 5 bases and J by 5 bases, 9 bases remained unmatched. Germline values: CDR1 SEHNR, CDR2 FQNEAQ (reference sequence). The CDR3 runs to 15 residues. CDR3 region: CASSTSTGGRTEAFF. In nucleotides, the CDR3 is TGTGCCAGCAGCACCTCAACAGGGGGCCGTACTGAAGCTTTCTTT.

There are a few counts of this clonotype. The rearrangement links TRBV5-5 to TRBJ2-1, with D unresolved. The CDR3 extends over 15 amino acids. The germline V gene encodes CDR1 SGHKS and CDR2 YYEKEE (reference sequence). V gave up 0 bases and J gave up 8 bases, with 15 bases separating them. The CDR3 here is CASSLEPPSTHEQFF. The CDR3 DNA reads as TGTGCCAGCAGCTTGGAGCCACCTTCCACCCATGAGCAGTTCTTC.

There are a few counts of this clonotype. This rearrangement joins TRBV20-1 to TRBJ2-1; 7 bases map to TRBD2. The germline gives CDR1 DFQATT, CDR2 SNEGSKA (reference sequence). V trimming: 3 bases; J trimming: 9 bases; junction bases outside the gene matches: 14. This CDR3 is 15 amino acids long. In DNA, the CDR3 is TGCAGTGCTAGTCGCGAACTAGCGTTTTCCGTTGAGCAGTTCTTC. Its translation: CSASRELAFSVEQFF.

This clonotype was detected ten times or more. The rearrangement links TRBV11-2 to TRBJ2-3; the D is unclear. V gave up 1 base and J gave up 4 bases, with 6 bases separating them. The V gene's germline CDR1 is SGHAT and CDR2 FQNNGV. CDR3 length: 13 residues. The CDR3: CASSLGAPDTQYF. CDR3 in DNA: TGTGCCAGCAGCTTAGGGGCCCCAGATACGCAGTATTTT.

Only a few counts were recorded for this clonotype. The chain uses TRBV4-1 and TRBJ2-7; D remains ambiguous. The V gene's germline CDR1 is MGHRA and CDR2 YSYEKL. V was shortened by 2 bases and J by 1 base, with 12 bases between the two germline ends. There are 15 residues in the CDR3. The CDR3 DNA reads as TGCGCCAGCAGCCAATTCTCTGACCGGTCCTACGAGCAGTACTTC. Its translation is CASSQFSDRSYEQYF.

V is TRBV7-9 and J is TRBJ2-3; D is uncertain. V dropped 3 bases and J dropped 2 bases, with 9 bases sitting between them. This CDR3 is built from 14 residues. Germline CDR1 and CDR2: SEHNR and FQNEAQ (reference sequence). The CDR3 spells CASSFGFITDTQYF. In nucleotides, the CDR3 is TGTGCCAGCAGCTTCGGGTTTATCACAGATACGCAGTATTTT.

This clonotype was observed a handful of times. This chain links TRBV18 with TRBJ2-5; 13 nucleotides match TRBD2. With 8 bases clipped from V and 0 bases from J, the junction kept 9 bases outside the gene matches. CDR3 length: 17 amino acids. Germline CDR1 and CDR2: KGHSH and LQKENI. CDR3 protein: CASTGLAGEDYQETQYF. The CDR3 region has the DNA TGTGCCAGCACTGGACTAGCGGGGGAGGACTACCAAGAGACCCAGTACTTC.

The V call is TRBV12-3 or TRBV12-4, the J call TRBJ2-7, with D unclear. The CDR3 has 14 amino acids. Trimming took 1 base from V and 2 from J, leaving 9 bases between them. In DNA, the CDR3 is TGTGCCAGCAGTTTAGAGGCGCTAGCCTACGAGCAGTACTTC. This sequence encodes CASSLEALAYEQYF.

The chain has TRBV4-3 and TRBJ2-5; 8 bases are shared with TRBD1. CDR3 length: 15 residues. The V segment lost 0 bases and the J segment 4 bases; nucleotides outside the gene matches: 4. CDR1 and CDR2 from the germline V gene are LGHNA and YSLEER. The CDR3 sequence: CASSQDPTGGETQYF. In DNA, the CDR3 is TGCGCCAGCAGCCAAGACCCAACAGGGGGAGAGACCCAGTACTTC.

This clonotype occurred a few times. The chain combines TRBV20-1 with TRBJ2-5; no clear D. This CDR3 is built from 14 residues. From germline, CDR1 is DFQATT and CDR2 SNEGSKA (reference sequence). V was trimmed by 0 bases and J by 2 bases, leaving 10 bases between them. CDR3 sequence reads: CSARDRVQQETQYF. In DNA, the CDR3 is TGCAGTGCTAGAGATCGAGTCCAACAAGAGACCCAGTACTTC.

V gene TRBV12-3 or TRBV12-4 combines with J gene TRBJ2-3, with D tentatively TRBD1 (6 bases). CDR3 length: 13 residues. Trimming removed 6 bases from V and 6 bases from J, with 13 bases in between. In DNA form, the CDR3 reads TGTGCCAGCAGCAGAGGGGGTTTGGATACGCAGTATTTT. Protein product: CASSRGGLDTQYF.

This clonotype was seen a handful of times. The rearrangement uses TRBV5-6 and TRBJ2-7; D gene ambiguous. The germline V and J ends were trimmed by 1 base and 2 bases, with 13 bases remaining between them. CDR3 size: 15 residues. The germline gives CDR1 SGHDT, CDR2 YYEEEE. The CDR3 nucleotides read TGTGCCAGCAGCTTGAAACAGCTCGTTACCTACGAGCAGTACTTC. It codes for CASSLKQLVTYEQYF.

As concerns this clonotype: The junction departs from the called germline gene at one end, perhaps through a read error. The chain combines TRBV7-7 with TRBJ2-5; TRBD2 aligns across 12 bases. The CDR3 is made up of 14 amino acids. Germline V gene data show CDR1 as SSHAT and CDR2 as FNYEAQ (reference sequence). For the CDR3, the DNA is TGTGCTAGCAGCCAAGGGACTAGCGGGGAGACCCAGTACTTC. Its protein product is CASSQGTSGETQYF.

This clonotype was seen only a few times. The gene calls are TRBV5-5 and TRBJ1-1, with a tentative D call TRBD1 (6 bases). V was shortened by 4 bases and J by 0 bases, with 16 bases between the two germline ends. This CDR3 is built from 16 residues. In germline, CDR1 is SGHKS, CDR2 YYEKEE (reference sequence). CDR3 DNA sequence: TGTGCCAGCAGCCCCGTGGGGGGGCCGTTGAACACTGAAGCTTTCTTT. This codes for CASSPVGGPLNTEAFF.

There are a few counts of this clonotype. The rearrangement links TRBV5-1 to TRBJ2-1, with no clear D. This CDR3 comprises 12 residues. The V gene lost 4 bases and the J gene lost 8 bases, with 10 bases spanning the gap. Germline CDR1 SGHRS, CDR2 YFSETQ. In nucleotides, the CDR3 is TGCGCCAGCAGCCGTGGATGGTATGAGCAGTTCTTC. Its translation: CASSRGWYEQFF.

This clonotype was observed a few times. The V and J genes are TRBV7-9 and TRBJ1-1; D gene unclear. Germline V gives CDR1 SEHNR, CDR2 FQNEAQ (reference sequence). There are 13 residues in the CDR3. V shed 11 bases and J shed 4 bases, with 17 bases lying between them. CDR3 DNA: TGTGCCCCCCAACGGGCTCCGGGCACTGAAGCTTTCTTT. Translated, it gives CAPQRAPGTEAFF.

This chain connects TRBV30 to TRBJ1-3; the D is unclear. Germline V CDR1 and CDR2: GTSNPN, SVGIG (reference sequence). The CDR3 length is 12 residues. The V end was cut by 5 bases, the J end by 0 bases, with 5 bases between. The CDR3 bases are TGTGCCTGGGCCCTCTCTGGAAACACCATATATTTT. Translated: CAWALSGNTIYF.